Shown below are 32 T cell receptor beta chains from a single sample sequenced in a study of blood T cell repertoires in COVID-19 (TCRdb year 2020). The receptor library was made with the immunoSEQ multiplex PCR assay. Held by TCRdb, this immuneACCESS table contains in-frame sequences only and omits some clones. Under half of the omission traces to an unresolved V gene where checked; the cause of the rest is unknown. The sample table lists around 180,000 clones, roughly nine tenths of them with a count of one. The ten largest clonotypes hold around 21% of the sample. Source material: peripheral blood. All receptors come from a man between 65 and 80 years old with active or convalescent COVID-19.

The rearrangement links TRBV7-8 to TRBJ2-7; 10 bases match TRBD2. This CDR3 region has 17 residues. V trimming: 6 bases; J trimming: 5 bases; junction bases outside the gene matches: 16. Germline CDR1 and CDR2: SGHVS and FQNEAQ. The CDR3 nucleotides read TGTGCCAGCAGTCCCATTCCCGCTAGCGGGAGCTATCACGAGCAGTACTTC. It specifies CASSPIPASGSYHEQYF.

In this sample, this clone turned up a few times. The DNA of the CDR3 is TGTGCCTCTTTGAGGGAGATGAACACTGAAGCTTTCTTT. It translates to CASLREMNTEAFF. V is TRBV19 and J is TRBJ1-1, with D hard to call. The germline gives CDR1 LNHDA, CDR2 SQIVND (reference sequence). The CDR3 consists of 13 residues. Trimming took off 11 bases at V and 0 bases at J, with 13 bases between the two ends.

The chain has TRBV4-1 and TRBJ2-1; 9 bases agree with TRBD2. The ends lost 4 bases at V and 2 bases at J; junction bases unmatched: 6. Germline V gives CDR1 MGHRA, CDR2 YSYEKL. CDR3 length: 16 amino acids. CDR3 loop: CASSLTTSGTYNEQFF. CDR3 sequence (DNA): TGCGCCAGCAGCCTCACGACTAGCGGAACCTACAATGAGCAGTTCTTC.

CDR3 region: CASSYWSTGSGNTIYF. CDR3 DNA sequence: TGTGCCAGCAGTTACTGGTCCACTGGCTCTGGAAACACCATATATTTT. This rearrangement joins TRBV6-2 or TRBV6-3 to TRBJ1-3; D gene unclear. Trimming pared 1 base from V and 0 bases from J, leaving 10 bases between. This CDR3 spans 16 amino acids. The V gene's germline CDR1 is MNHEY and CDR2 SVGEGT.

V usage is TRBV3-1 (or the pseudogene TRBV3-2) and J usage is TRBJ2-4, with D possibly matching TRBD1 (6 bases). The CDR3 is 17 amino acids. V lost 2 bases, J lost 1 base, and 15 bases lay in between. Germline-derived CDR1 and CDR2 are LGHDT and YNNKEL (reference sequence). As DNA, the CDR3 is TGTGCCAGCAGCCAATCGTCTTTGGGGGCTGCCAAAAACATTCAGTACTTC. Its translation: CASSQSSLGAAKNIQYF.

The V call is TRBV5-1, the J call TRBJ1-5; 10 nucleotides agree with TRBD1. Germline assignment: CDR1 SGHRS and CDR2 YFSETQ. The CDR3 is 16 amino acids. J gave up 0 bases and V 4 bases, and 4 bases lay outside the gene matches. DNA for the CDR3: TGCGCCAGCAGCCCAGGGACAGGGGATAGCAATCAGCCCCAGCATTTT. Translation: CASSPGTGDSNQPQHF.

V is TRBV9 and J is TRBJ2-1; 8 nucleotides agree with TRBD2. Germline CDR1 is SGDLS and CDR2 is YYNGEE. The CDR3 loop spans 16 amino acids. V lost 0 bases to trimming and J lost 6 bases; unmatched junction nucleotides: 8. The CDR3 region has the DNA TGTGCCAGCAGCGTAGCTGGGACTAGAGGACCCAATGAGCAGTTCTTC. Translated: CASSVAGTRGPNEQFF.

This clone was seen just once. V gene TRBV18 combines with J gene TRBJ1-3; D gene ambiguous. The CDR3 sequence is 16 residues long. The germline CDR1 and CDR2 sequences are KGHSH and LQKENI. V lost 0 bases and J lost 2, with 11 bases in between. CDR3 coding DNA: TGTGCCAGCTCACCACCCCCCGCGGGCGCTGGAAACACCATATATTTT. This sequence encodes CASSPPPAGAGNTIYF.

This clone was seen just once. V and J are TRBV27 and TRBJ1-6, with 11 bases matching TRBD1. J lost 8 bases, V lost 5 bases, and 11 bases had no gene match. Germline V gene lookup returns CDR1 MNHEY and CDR2 SMNVEV (reference sequence). The CDR3 consists of 17 residues. For the CDR3, the DNA is TGTGCCAGCAGTACGCCCCGGACAGGGGGCTTTTATTCACCCCTCCACTTT. Translation: CASSTPRTGGFYSPLHF.

The table lists this clone with a count of one. The chain uses TRBV7-2 and TRBJ2-2; 8 bases are shared with TRBD2. Germline loops: CDR1 SGHTA, CDR2 FQGNSA. This CDR3 contains 14 residues. The junction had 4 bases not matched to a gene; V was cut back by 4 bases and J by 6 bases. The CDR3, as DNA: TGTGCCAGCAGCTCCGGGACTAGAGCCGGGGAGCTGTTTTTT. This codes for CASSSGTRAGELFF.

The chain combines TRBV28 with TRBJ1-5; 10 bases agree with TRBD1. J gave up 4 bases and V 6 bases, and 18 bases lay outside the gene matches. CDR1 is MDHEN and CDR2 is SYDVKM in the germline V gene. The CDR3 loop spans 19 amino acids. This CDR3 reads CASRPTPGGTGVRNQPQHF. The DNA for the CDR3 is TGTGCCAGCAGGCCTACCCCCGGGGGGACAGGGGTTCGTAATCAGCCCCAGCATTTT.

This clone was seen once. The rearrangement links TRBV6-5 to TRBJ2-7; D is undetermined. This CDR3 has 14 residues. The germline CDR1 and CDR2 sequences are MNHEY and SVGAGI. V lost 0 bases to trimming and J lost 2 bases, with 8 bases between them. The CDR3 nucleotides read TGTGCCAGCAGTTACTCACGGCAGGCCTACGAGCAGTACTTC. It encodes CASSYSRQAYEQYF.

This clone was seen a single time. The V and J genes are TRBV18 and TRBJ1-1; possible D gene TRBD1, 6 bases. The V end was cut by 5 bases, the J end by 1 base, with 14 bases between. Germline loops: CDR1 KGHSH, CDR2 LQKENI. The CDR3 extends over 15 amino acids. The CDR3 DNA reads TGTGCCAGCTCAAGCAGTACAGGGCGGAACACTGAAGCTTTCTTT. Residues: CASSSSTGRNTEAFF.

This clone was recorded once. The rearrangement uses TRBV27 and TRBJ2-2, with TRBD2 identical over 10 bases. The J segment lost 6 bases and the V segment lost 3 bases, leaving 10 bases of the junction unmatched. Germline V lookup: CDR1 MNHEY, CDR2 SMNVEV (reference sequence). The CDR3 runs 17 residues. The CDR3: CASSFRLAGVISGELFF. The DNA for the CDR3 is TGTGCCAGCAGTTTCCGCCTAGCGGGAGTAATCTCCGGGGAGCTGTTTTTT.

This clone was recorded once. The V and J genes are TRBV19 and TRBJ2-2, with 8 bases aligning to TRBD2. The CDR3 consists of 17 residues. Looked up from germline, CDR1 is LNHDA and CDR2 is SQIVND (reference sequence). J gave up 2 bases and V 6 bases, and 11 bases lay outside the gene matches. The DNA of the CDR3 is TGTGCCAGTAGAGGTCGCGGGACTAGGTCAAACACCGGGGAGCTGTTTTTT. It encodes CASRGRGTRSNTGELFF.

The CDR3 region has the DNA TGCGCCAGCAGCCAAGATCCCGGACTAGGCCTCTCTGGGGCCAACGTCCTGACTTTC. Protein sequence: CASSQDPGLGLSGANVLTF. This chain joins TRBV4-3 and TRBJ2-6; 7 bases match TRBD2. V was pared by 0 bases and J by 0 bases, with 8 bases of the junction left unmatched. The germline CDR1 and CDR2 sequences are LGHNA and YSLEER. This CDR3 has 19 residues.

The chain uses TRBV7-2 and TRBJ2-7; 8 positions match TRBD2. The CDR3 extends over 19 amino acids. V gave up 0 bases and J gave up 5 bases; unmatched junction bases: 18. The germline gives CDR1 SGHTA, CDR2 FQGNSA. The CDR3 DNA sequence: TGTGCCAGCAGCTTAGCGAGGGGTGGCGGGAGGAGGGTGGCCCACGAGCAGTACTTC. This translates into CASSLARGGGRRVAHEQYF.

The chain couples TRBV9 to TRBJ2-5; possible D gene TRBD2, 5 bases. CDR1 SGDLS and CDR2 YYNGEE come from the germline V gene. The CDR3 runs 15 residues. V lost 0 bases, J lost 4 bases, and 13 bases lay in between. CDR3 sequence reads: CASSVAGSGGETQYF. DNA of the CDR3: TGTGCCAGCAGCGTAGCTGGGTCCGGAGGAGAGACCCAGTACTTC.

On this clone: A clone one base away is much larger, so this may be a read error. The same CDR3 can be traced to other DNA sequences in this sample. The gene calls are TRBV9 and TRBJ1-1; D gene uncertain. The CDR3 has 14 residues. Germline assignment: CDR1 SGDLS and CDR2 YYNGEE. The V gene lost 0 bases and the J gene lost 1 base, with 7 bases spanning the gap. This chain's CDR3 is CASSVGAENTEAFF. DNA for the CDR3: TGTGCCAGCAGCGTAGGGGCCGAGAACACTGAAGCTTTCTTT.

The chain employs TRBV24-1 and TRBJ2-3; TRBD2 agrees at 14 bases. CDR1 KGHDR and CDR2 SFDVKD come from the germline V gene. CDR3 size: 17 residues. V shed 4 bases, J shed 2 bases, and the junction held 4 bases outside the gene matches. This chain's CDR3 is CATSEVTSGRATDTQYF. CDR3 bases: TGTGCCACCAGTGAGGTGACTAGCGGGAGGGCCACAGATACGCAGTATTTT.

This clone was seen a few times. The chain carries TRBV11-2 and TRBJ1-2; D may be TRBD1 (5 bases). The CDR3 has 13 amino acids. CDR1 is SGHAT and CDR2 is FQNNGV in the germline V gene. With 5 bases removed from V and 7 bases from J, the gap between germline ends came to 14 bases. As DNA, the CDR3 is TGTGCCAGCAGCCCCTCGGGGGGGGGTGGCTACACCTTC. This sequence encodes CASSPSGGGGYTF. The full variable domain, its missing parts supplied by reference TRBV11-2 and TRBJ1-2, is EAGVAQSPRYKIIEKRQSVAFWCNPISGHATLYWYQQILGQGPKLLIQFQNNGVVDDSQLPKDRFSAERLKGVDSTLKIQPAKLEDSAVYLCASSPSGGGGYTFGSGTRLTVV.

This clone was recorded only once. The chain combines TRBV5-4 with TRBJ1-4; 8 positions agree with TRBD1. CDR1 SGHNT and CDR2 YYREEE come from the germline V gene (reference sequence). V lost 2 bases, J lost 4 bases, and 4 bases stayed unmatched. This CDR3 has 15 amino acids. The CDR3 reads CASSFGQGDNEKLFF. The CDR3 DNA reads TGTGCCAGCAGCTTCGGACAGGGTGATAATGAAAAACTGTTTTTT.

CDR3 nucleotide sequence: TGTGCCAGCAGTTCCACCCCCGGGACAGACTATGGCTACACCTTC. As protein: CASSSTPGTDYGYTF. The chain joins TRBV6-2 or TRBV6-3 to TRBJ1-2; TRBD1 matches 7 bases. The V and J ends lost 4 bases and 3 bases, in that order; junction bases with no gene match: 8. The germline V gene encodes CDR1 MNHEY and CDR2 SVGEGT. This CDR3 contains 15 residues.

The rearrangement joins TRBV5-1 to TRBJ1-2; D gene ambiguous. The length of the CDR3 is 15 residues. V was clipped by 4 bases and J by 4 bases, with 17 bases between them. Germline V gene data show CDR1 as SGHRS and CDR2 as YFSETQ. The CDR3 DNA reads as TGCGCCAGCAGCCGGGAGGGTAGTTCCGGCTATGGCTACACCTTC. This sequence encodes CASSREGSSGYGYTF.

The chain has TRBV18 and TRBJ1-4; TRBD1 matches at 9 bases. CDR3 length: 16 amino acids. The V gene's germline CDR1 is KGHSH and CDR2 LQKENI. The junction had 8 bases not matched to a gene; V was cut back by 1 base and J by 8 bases. The CDR3 coding sequence is TGTGCCAGCTCACCACTGGAAGGACAGGGGAAGGAAAAACTGTTTTTT. This codes for CASSPLEGQGKEKLFF.

V gene TRBV5-1 combines with J gene TRBJ1-1; D remains ambiguous. This CDR3 has 13 amino acids. Trimming shortened V by 2 bases and J by 3 bases, and 8 bases separated the two germline ends. Germline V CDR1 and CDR2: SGHRS, YFSETQ. CDR3: CASSLEVDTEAFF. CDR3 coding DNA: TGCGCCAGCAGCTTAGAGGTAGACACTGAAGCTTTCTTT.

V is TRBV2 and J is TRBJ1-2; TRBD1 matches at 7 bases. The CDR3 has 14 amino acids. Germline assignment: CDR1 SNHLY and CDR2 FYNNEI. The ends lost 3 bases at V and 2 bases at J; junction bases unmatched: 3. The CDR3, as DNA: TGTGCCAGCAGTGACCGAGGGGGCAACTATGGCTACACCTTC. Amino acids: CASSDRGGNYGYTF.

The V call is TRBV30, the J call TRBJ1-6, with TRBD1 identical over 10 bases. The CDR3 length is 15 residues. Germline CDR1 and CDR2: GTSNPN and SVGIG (reference sequence). Trimming cost V 3 bases and J 9 bases; bases outside gene matches: 8. The CDR3 region is CAWRDRGRLFSPLHF. The CDR3, as DNA: TGTGCCTGGAGAGACAGGGGGCGGTTGTTTTCACCCCTCCACTTT.

Here the CDR3 reads CASSYDSSGSYEQYF. The CDR3 DNA follows: TGTGCCAGCAGTTACGACAGCTCCGGCTCCTACGAGCAGTACTTC. This chain uses TRBV6-5 with TRBJ2-7; possible D gene TRBD1, 5 bases. Trimming removed 2 bases at V and 0 bases at J, with 11 bases between. CDR1 and CDR2 (germline): MNHEY, SVGAGI. The CDR3 spans 15 residues.

The CDR3 region has the DNA TGTGCCAGCAGCGAAGGCAGGGGCGGGGCCAACGTCCTGACTTTC. It specifies CASSEGRGGANVLTF. This chain joins TRBV9 and TRBJ2-6, with D possibly TRBD1 on 6 matching bases. Trimming took 3 bases from V and 4 from J, leaving 11 bases between them. The CDR3 spans 15 residues. The germline V gene encodes CDR1 SGDLS and CDR2 YYNGEE.

V gene TRBV19 combines with J gene TRBJ1-5, with TRBD1 matching 9 bases. CDR1 and CDR2 from the germline V gene are LNHDA and SQIVND (reference sequence). The CDR3 is 14 amino acids. Unmatched junction bases numbered 5, after V lost 10 bases and J lost 1 base. Here the CDR3 reads CATRQGESNQPQHF. CDR3 sequence (DNA): TGTGCCACCCGACAGGGGGAAAGCAATCAGCCCCAGCATTTT.

This clone was observed a single time. The CDR3 sequence is CASRDGHGPTHTQYF. Written as DNA, the CDR3 is TGTGCCAGCAGGGATGGACACGGTCCCACCCATACGCAGTATTTT. The chain combines TRBV2 with TRBJ2-3; D possibly corresponds to TRBD1 (5 bases). There are 15 residues in the CDR3. CDR1 is SNHLY, CDR2 FYNNEI, per germline. V was clipped by 6 bases and J by 7 bases, with 20 bases between them.